The present entry profiles one T cell receptor beta chain with its context. Its antigen is currently unknown. Replicate PCRs run on sorted subsets employed approximately 0.2 ug DNA, 25,000 to 35,000 T cell genomes. Sequenced by immunoSEQ multiplex PCR; TCRdb stores in-frame clones only, minus some. The sample yields about 2.4 million clones, 80% to 95% seen once. Researchers partitioned CD4+ cells into CD45RA+ naive and CD45RA-negative memory subsets. The sample comes from a study of shared clonotypes between healthy human individuals. CDR3 length: 12 amino acids. From germline, CDR1 is SGHNT and CDR2 YENEEA. Deletions cut 8 bases from V and 5 bases from J, with 9 bases between. Study-wide findings and caveats: Tissue TCR repertoires likely differ from these blood-only repertoires. Compared with memory subsets, naive subsets generally had larger estimated richness.

The specimen was naive CD4+ T cells from PBMCs. Subset of the sample: CD45RA+ positively selected. The chain is built from TRBV11-3 and TRBJ2-2; D gene unclear. The source of this sequence is a man aged 18 to 30 in good health. Some clones in this sample may be carry-over from other donors' samples. The CDR3 coding sequence is TGTGCCAGCGAAGGCGTTACCGGGGAGCTGTTTTTT. Translating it yields CASEGVTGELFF.